This TCR beta chain emerged from a study of cytomegalovirus exposure and HLA in healthy donors. Overall study context: The Caucasian-associated ancestry cluster held 65% to 85% of 300 to 450 genotyped donors.

The study ran its PCR with 60 Vbeta and 13 Jbeta primers. Sequencing was performed with immunoSEQ multiplex PCR; in TCRdb, only in-frame clones are kept and a portion is missing. The sample has around 180,000 clones, approximately 85% seen once; the top ten hold about 1.8%. The donors gave bone marrow, and they were healthy. CDR1 and CDR2 (germline): SGHRS, YFSETQ. The CDR3 is made up of 14 amino acids. J lost 3 bases, V lost 4 bases, and 5 bases had no gene match. The rearrangement links TRBV5-1 to TRBJ1-1; 8 bases are shared with TRBD1. This clonotype was obtained from a man aged 18 to 29 in good health and CMV-seronegative. The specimen was PBMCs. The CDR3 DNA sequence: TGCGCCAGCAGCCTCAGGGGGCGAGACACTGAAGCTTTCTTT. It specifies CASSLRGRDTEAFF.